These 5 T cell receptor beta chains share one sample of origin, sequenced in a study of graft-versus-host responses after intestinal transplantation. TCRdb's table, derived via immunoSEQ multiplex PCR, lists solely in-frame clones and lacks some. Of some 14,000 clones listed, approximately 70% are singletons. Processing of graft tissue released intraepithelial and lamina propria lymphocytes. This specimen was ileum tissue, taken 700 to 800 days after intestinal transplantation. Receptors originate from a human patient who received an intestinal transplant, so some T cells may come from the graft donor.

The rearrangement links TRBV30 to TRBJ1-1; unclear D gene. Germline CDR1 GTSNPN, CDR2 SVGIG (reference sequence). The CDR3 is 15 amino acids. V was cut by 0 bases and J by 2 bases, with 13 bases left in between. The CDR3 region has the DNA TGTGCCTGGAGTGTTAAGAGGGCCGTCAACACTGAAGCTTTCTTT. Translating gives CAWSVKRAVNTEAFF.

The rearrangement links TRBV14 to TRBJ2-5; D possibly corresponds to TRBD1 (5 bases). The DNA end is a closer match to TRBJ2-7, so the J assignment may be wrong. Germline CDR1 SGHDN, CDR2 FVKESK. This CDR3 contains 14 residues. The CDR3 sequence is CASSQDWGWDEQYF. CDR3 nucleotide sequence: TGTGCCAGCAGCCAAGACTGGGGCTGGGACGAGCAGTACTTC.

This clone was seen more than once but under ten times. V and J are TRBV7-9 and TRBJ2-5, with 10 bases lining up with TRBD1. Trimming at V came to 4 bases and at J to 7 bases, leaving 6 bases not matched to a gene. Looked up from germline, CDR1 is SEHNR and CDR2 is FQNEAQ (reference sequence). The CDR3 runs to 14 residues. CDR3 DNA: TGTGCCAGCAGCTCCTTGACAGGGGGCGGGACCCAGTACTTC. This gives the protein CASSSLTGGGTQYF. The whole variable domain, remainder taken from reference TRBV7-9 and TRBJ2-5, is DTGVSQNPRHKITKRGQNVTFRCDPISEHNRLYWYRQTLGQGPEFLTYFQNEAQLEKSRLLSDRFSAERPKGSFSTLEIQRTEQGDSAMYLCASSSLTGGGTQYFGPGTRLLVL.

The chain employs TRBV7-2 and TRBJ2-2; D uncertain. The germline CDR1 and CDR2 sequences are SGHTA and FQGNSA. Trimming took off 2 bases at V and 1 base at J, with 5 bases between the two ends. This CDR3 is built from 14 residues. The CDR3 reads CASSLQRNTGELFF. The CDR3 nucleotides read TGTGCCAGCAGCTTACAGAGGAACACCGGGGAGCTGTTTTTT.

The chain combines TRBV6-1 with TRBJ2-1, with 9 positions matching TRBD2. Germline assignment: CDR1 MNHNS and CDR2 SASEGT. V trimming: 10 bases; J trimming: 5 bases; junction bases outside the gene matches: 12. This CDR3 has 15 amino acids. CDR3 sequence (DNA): TGTGCCACCGTTTTCGGCGGGGGGGGTAACAATGAGCAGTTCTTC. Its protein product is CATVFGGGGNNEQFF.